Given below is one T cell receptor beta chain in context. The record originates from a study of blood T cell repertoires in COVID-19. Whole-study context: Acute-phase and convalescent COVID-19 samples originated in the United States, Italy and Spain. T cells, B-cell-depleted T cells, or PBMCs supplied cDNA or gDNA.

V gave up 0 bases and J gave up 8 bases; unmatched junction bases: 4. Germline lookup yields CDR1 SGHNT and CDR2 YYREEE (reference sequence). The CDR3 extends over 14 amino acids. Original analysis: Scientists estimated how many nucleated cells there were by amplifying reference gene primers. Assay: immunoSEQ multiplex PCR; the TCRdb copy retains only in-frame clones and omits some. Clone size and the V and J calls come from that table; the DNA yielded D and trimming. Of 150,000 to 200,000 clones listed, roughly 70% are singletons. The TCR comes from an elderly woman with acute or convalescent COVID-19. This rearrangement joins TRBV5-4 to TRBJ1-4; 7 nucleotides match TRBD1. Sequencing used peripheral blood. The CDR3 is CASSLDQGDEKLFF. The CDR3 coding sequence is TGTGCCAGCAGCTTGGATCAGGGGGACGAAAAACTGTTTTTT.